This TCR beta chain originates from a study of T-cell memory formation after mild COVID-19. Overall study: Most TCR clusters belonged to a single donor.

General study results and limits: Pre-infection memory held some responding clones, suggesting pre-existing cross-reactive T cells responded.

Germline V gives CDR1 SQVTM, CDR2 ANQGSEA. V shed 3 bases, J shed 5 bases, and the junction held 7 bases outside the gene matches. The length of the CDR3 is 15 residues. This clonotype has more than one count but fewer than ten. The antigen remains undetermined. MiXCR was run by TCRdb on the 5' RACE reads, yielding one entry per CDR3 protein. The sample has under 450,000 distinct CDR3 sequences, 23% seen once; the top ten hold around 13%. Sequences were obtained from PBMCs or a T cell subset sorted from them (not recorded which). V usage is TRBV29-1 and J usage is TRBJ2-1; 10 positions match TRBD2. This receptor was obtained from an adult woman who had mild COVID-19 (a few samples of this study predate the infection). Cell type and time point are not known. The CDR3 is CSVEGLGLADNEQFF. The CDR3 bases are TGCAGCGTTGAGGGTCTAGGACTAGCGGACAATGAGCAGTTCTTC.